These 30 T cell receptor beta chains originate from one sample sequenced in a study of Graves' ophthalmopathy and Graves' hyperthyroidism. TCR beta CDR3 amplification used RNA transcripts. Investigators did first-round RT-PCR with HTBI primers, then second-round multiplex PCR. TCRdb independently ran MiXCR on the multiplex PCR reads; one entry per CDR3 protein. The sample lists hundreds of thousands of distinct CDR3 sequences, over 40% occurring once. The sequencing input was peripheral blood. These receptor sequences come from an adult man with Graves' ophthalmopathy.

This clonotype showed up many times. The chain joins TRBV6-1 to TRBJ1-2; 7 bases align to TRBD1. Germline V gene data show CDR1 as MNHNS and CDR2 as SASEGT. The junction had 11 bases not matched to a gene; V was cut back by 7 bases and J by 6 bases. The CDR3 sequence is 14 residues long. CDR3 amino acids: CASITGQDGHGYTF. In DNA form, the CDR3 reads TGTGCCAGCATTACCGGACAGGACGGACATGGCTACACCTTC.

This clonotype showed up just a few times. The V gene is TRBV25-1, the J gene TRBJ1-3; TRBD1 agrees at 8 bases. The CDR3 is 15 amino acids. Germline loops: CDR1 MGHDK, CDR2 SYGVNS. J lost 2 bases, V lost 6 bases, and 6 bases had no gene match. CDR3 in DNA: TGTGCCAGCAGCCACACAGGGGGACCTGGAAACACCATATATTTT. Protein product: CASSHTGGPGNTIYF.

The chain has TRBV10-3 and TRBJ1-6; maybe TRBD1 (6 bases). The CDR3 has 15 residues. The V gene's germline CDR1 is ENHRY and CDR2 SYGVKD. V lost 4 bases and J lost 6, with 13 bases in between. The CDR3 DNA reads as TGTGCCATCAGTGGAGCAGGACAGCTTAATTCACCCCTCCACTTT. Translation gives CAISGAGQLNSPLHF.

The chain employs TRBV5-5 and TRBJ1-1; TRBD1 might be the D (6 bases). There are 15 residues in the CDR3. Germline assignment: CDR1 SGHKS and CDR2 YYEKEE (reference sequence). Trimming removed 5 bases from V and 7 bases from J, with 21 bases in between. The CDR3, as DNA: TGTGCCAGCAGTACGACAGGTTGGGGCCTTGTTGAAGCTTTCTTT. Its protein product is CASSTTGWGLVEAFF.

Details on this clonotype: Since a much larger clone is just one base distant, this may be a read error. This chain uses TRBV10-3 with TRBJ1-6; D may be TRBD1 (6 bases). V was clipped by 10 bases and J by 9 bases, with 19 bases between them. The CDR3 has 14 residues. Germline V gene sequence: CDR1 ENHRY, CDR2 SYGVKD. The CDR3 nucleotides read TGTGCCAGCAGGGTACAGGGTAATGGTTCACCCCTCCACTTT. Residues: CASRVQGNGSPLHF.

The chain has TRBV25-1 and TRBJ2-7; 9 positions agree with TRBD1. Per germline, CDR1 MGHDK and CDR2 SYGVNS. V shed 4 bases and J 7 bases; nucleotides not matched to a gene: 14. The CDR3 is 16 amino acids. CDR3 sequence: CASSGTGGLLTGEQYF. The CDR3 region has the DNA TGTGCCAGCAGTGGAACAGGGGGCTTGTTGACCGGGGAGCAGTACTTC.

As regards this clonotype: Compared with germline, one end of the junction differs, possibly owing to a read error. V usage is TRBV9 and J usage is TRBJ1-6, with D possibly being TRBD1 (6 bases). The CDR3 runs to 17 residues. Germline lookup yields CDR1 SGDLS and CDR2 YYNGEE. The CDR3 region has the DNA TGTGCCACCAGCGTATTGGCCAGGGGCTCCTATAATTCACCCCTCCACTTT. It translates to CATSVLARGSYNSPLHF.

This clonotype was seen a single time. CDR3 DNA: TGCGCCAGCAGGTCCTGGCCCCGGGACAGGGGCGGCTACACCTTC. Translation gives CASRSWPRDRGGYTF. V and J are TRBV4-1 and TRBJ1-2; 10 bases line up with TRBD1. Germline V gene sequence: CDR1 MGHRA, CDR2 YSYEKL. J lost 8 bases, V lost 6 bases, and 12 bases had no gene match. This CDR3 is built from 15 residues.

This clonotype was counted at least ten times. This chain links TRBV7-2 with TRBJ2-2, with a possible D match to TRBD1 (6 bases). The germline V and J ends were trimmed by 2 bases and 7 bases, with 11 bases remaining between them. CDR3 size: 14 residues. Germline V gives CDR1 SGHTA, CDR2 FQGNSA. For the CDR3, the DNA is TGTGCCAGCAGCTTACAGGGGCAGGGCGGGGAGCTGTTTTTT. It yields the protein CASSLQGQGGELFF.

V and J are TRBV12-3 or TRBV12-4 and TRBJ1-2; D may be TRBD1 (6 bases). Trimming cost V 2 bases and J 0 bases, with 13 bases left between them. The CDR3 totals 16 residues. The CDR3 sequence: CASSLRDTPPNYGYTF. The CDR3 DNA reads TGTGCCAGCAGTTTACGGGACACCCCACCTAACTATGGCTACACCTTC.

DNA for the CDR3: TGTGCCAGCAGCTTAGTAGTTAATGAGCAGTTCTTC. Translation gives CASSLVVNEQFF. The rearrangement uses TRBV11-3 and TRBJ2-1; D gene uncertain. From germline, CDR1 is SGHNT and CDR2 YENEEA. V gave up 1 base and J gave up 7 bases, with 5 bases separating them. The CDR3 contains 12 residues.

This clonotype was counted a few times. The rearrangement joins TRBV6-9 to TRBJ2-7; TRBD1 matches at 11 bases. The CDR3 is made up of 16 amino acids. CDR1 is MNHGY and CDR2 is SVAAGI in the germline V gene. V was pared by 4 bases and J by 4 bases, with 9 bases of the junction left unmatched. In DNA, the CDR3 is TGTGCCAGCAGTTTGCACCGGGACAGGGGGTGGTACGAGCAGTACTTC. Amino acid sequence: CASSLHRDRGWYEQYF.

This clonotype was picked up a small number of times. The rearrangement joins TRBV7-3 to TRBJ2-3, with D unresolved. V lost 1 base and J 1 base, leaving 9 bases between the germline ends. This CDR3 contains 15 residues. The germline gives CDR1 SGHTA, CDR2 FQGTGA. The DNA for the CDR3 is TGTGCCAGCAGCTTAAACCCTGTGGGCACAGATACGCAGTATTTT. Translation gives CASSLNPVGTDTQYF. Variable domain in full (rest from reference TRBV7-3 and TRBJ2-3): GAGVSQTPSNKVTEKGKYVELRCDPISGHTALYWYRQSLGQGPEFLIYFQGTGAADDSGLPNDRFFAVRPEGSVSTLKIQRTERGDSAVYLCASSLNPVGTDTQYFGPGTRLTVL.

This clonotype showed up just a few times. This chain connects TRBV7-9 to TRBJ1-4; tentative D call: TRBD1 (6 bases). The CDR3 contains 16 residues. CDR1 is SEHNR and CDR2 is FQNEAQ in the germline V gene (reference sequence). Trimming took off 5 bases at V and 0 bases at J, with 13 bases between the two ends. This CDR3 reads CASSQEAGATNEKLFF. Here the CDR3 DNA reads TGTGCCAGCAGCCAAGAGGCAGGGGCAACTAATGAAAAACTGTTTTTT.

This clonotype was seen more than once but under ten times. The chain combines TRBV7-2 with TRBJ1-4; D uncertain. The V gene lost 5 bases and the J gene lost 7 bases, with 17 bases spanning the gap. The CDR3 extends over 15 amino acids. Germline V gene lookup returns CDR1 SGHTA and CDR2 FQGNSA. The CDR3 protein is CASSQSYGGGEKLFF. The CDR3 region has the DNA TGTGCCAGCAGCCAAAGTTACGGCGGAGGTGAAAAACTGTTTTTT.

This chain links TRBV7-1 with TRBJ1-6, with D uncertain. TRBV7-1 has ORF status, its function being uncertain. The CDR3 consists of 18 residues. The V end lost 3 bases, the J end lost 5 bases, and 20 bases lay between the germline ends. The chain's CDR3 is CASSSIGQQSSDNSPLHF. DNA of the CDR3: TGTGCCAGCAGCTCTATTGGGCAGCAAAGCTCGGATAATTCACCCCTCCACTTT.

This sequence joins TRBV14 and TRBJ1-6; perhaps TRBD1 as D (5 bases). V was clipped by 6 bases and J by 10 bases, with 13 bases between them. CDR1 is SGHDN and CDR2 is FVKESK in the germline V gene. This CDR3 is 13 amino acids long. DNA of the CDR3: TGTGCCAGCAGTCAATCAGGGAGCTCACCCCTCCACTTT. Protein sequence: CASSQSGSSPLHF. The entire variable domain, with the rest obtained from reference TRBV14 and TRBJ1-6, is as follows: EAGVTQFPSHSVIEKGQTVTLRCDPISGHDNLYWYRRVMGKEIKFLLHFVKESKQDESGMPNNRFLAERTGGTYSTLKVQPAELEDSGVYFCASSQSGSSPLHFGNGTRLTVT.

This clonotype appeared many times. Here the CDR3 reads CASRSAGSNYGYTF. DNA of the CDR3: TGTGCCAGCAGGTCGGCGGGCTCGAACTATGGCTACACCTTC. The chain uses TRBV7-9 and TRBJ1-2; the D is unclear. Trimming removed 6 bases at V and 2 bases at J, with 13 bases between. CDR3 length equals 14 residues. Germline V gene lookup returns CDR1 SEHNR and CDR2 FQNEAQ (reference sequence).

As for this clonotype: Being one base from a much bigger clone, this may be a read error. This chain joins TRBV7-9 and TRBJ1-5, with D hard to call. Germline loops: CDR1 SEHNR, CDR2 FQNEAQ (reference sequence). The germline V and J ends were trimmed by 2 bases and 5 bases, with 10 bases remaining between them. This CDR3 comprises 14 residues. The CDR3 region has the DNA TGTGCCAGCAGCTTAACGCGGAGCTATCAGCCCCAGCATTTT. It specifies CASSLTRSYQPQHF.

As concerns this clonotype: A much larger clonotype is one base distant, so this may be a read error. CDR3 residues: CASSMYLGNSPYEQYF. Here the CDR3 DNA reads TGTGCCAGCAGCATGTATCTTGGAAACAGCCCCTACGAGCAGTACTTC. The chain links TRBV7-2 to TRBJ2-7; D gene uncertain. V shed 5 bases and J shed 2 bases, with 19 bases lying between them. Germline lookup yields CDR1 SGHTA and CDR2 FQGNSA. This CDR3 comprises 16 residues.

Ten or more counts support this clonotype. CDR3 sequence: CASSVDGSEELFF. The CDR3 DNA reads as TGTGCCAGCAGCGTAGACGGGTCGGAGGAGCTGTTTTTT. This sequence joins TRBV9 and TRBJ2-2, with D unclear. V lost 0 bases to trimming and J lost 10 bases, with 10 bases between them. This CDR3 spans 13 amino acids. The germline gives CDR1 SGDLS, CDR2 YYNGEE.

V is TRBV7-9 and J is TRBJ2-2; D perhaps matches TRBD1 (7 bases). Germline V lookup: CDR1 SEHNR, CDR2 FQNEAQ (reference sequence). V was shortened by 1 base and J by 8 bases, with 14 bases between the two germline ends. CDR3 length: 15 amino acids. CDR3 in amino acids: CASSLVEGAGGELFF. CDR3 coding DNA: TGTGCCAGCAGCTTAGTTGAGGGGGCGGGGGGGGAGCTGTTTTTT.

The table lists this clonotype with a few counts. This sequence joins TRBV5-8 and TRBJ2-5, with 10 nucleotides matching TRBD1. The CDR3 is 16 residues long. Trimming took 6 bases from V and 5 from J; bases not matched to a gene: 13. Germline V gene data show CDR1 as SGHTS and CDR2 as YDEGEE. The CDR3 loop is CASTPGQGFSKETQYF. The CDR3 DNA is TGTGCCAGCACCCCGGGACAGGGGTTTTCCAAGGAGACCCAGTACTTC.

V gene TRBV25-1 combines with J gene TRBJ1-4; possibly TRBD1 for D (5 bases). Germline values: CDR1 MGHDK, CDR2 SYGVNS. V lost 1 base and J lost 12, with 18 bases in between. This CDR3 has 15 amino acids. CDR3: CASSEWGGSNGELFF. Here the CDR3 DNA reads TGTGCCAGCAGTGAATGGGGCGGATCTAATGGAGAACTGTTTTTT. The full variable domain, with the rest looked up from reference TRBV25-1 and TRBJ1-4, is EADIYQTPRYLVIGTGKKITLECSQTMGHDKMYWYQQDPGMELHLIHYSYGVNSTEKGDLSSESTVSRIRTEHFPLTLESARPSHTSQYLCASSEWGGSNGELFFGSGTQLSVL.

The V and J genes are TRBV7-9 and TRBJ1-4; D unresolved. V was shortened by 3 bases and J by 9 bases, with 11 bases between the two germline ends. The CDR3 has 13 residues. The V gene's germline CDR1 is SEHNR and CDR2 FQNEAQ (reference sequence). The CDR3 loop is CASSLDPKKKLFF. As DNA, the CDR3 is TGTGCCAGCAGCTTGGACCCTAAAAAAAAACTGTTTTTT.

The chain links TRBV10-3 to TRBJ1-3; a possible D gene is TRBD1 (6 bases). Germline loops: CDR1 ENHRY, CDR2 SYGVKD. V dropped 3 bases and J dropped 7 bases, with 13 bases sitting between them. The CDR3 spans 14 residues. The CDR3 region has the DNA TGTGCCATCAGTGATAGGCAGGGGCAGAACACCATATATTTT. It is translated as CAISDRQGQNTIYF.

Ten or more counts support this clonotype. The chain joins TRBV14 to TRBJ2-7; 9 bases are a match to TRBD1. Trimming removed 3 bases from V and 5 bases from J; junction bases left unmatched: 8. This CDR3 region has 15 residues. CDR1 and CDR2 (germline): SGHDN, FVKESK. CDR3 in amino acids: CASSHGTGIFHEQYF. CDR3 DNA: TGTGCCAGCAGCCATGGGACAGGGATATTCCACGAGCAGTACTTC.

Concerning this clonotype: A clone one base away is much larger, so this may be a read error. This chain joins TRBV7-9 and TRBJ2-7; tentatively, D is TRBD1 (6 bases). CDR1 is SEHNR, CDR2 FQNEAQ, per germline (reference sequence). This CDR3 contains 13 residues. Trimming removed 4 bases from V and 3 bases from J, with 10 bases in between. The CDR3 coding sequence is TGTGCCAGCAGCTCCCAACAGGGCTACGAGCAGTACTTC. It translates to CASSSQQGYEQYF. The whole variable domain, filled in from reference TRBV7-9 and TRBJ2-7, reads DTGVSQNPRHKITKRGQNVTFRCDPISEHNRLYWYRQTLGQGPEFLTYFQNEAQLEKSRLLSDRFSAERPKGSFSTLEIQRTEQGDSAMYLCASSSQQGYEQYFGPGTRLTVT.

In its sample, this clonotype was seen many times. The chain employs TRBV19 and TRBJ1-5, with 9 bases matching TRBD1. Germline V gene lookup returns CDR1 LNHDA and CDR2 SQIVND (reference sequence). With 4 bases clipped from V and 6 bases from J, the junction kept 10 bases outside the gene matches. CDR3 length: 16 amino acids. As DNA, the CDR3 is TGTGCCAGTAGTAACTCGGGGACAGGGCTTTTTCAGCCCCAGCATTTT. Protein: CASSNSGTGLFQPQHF.

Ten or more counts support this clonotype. The chain's CDR3 is CAISSAGQSNTEAFF. In DNA, the CDR3 is TGTGCCATCAGTTCGGCGGGACAGTCGAACACTGAAGCTTTCTTT. V and J are TRBV10-3 and TRBJ1-1; 7 bases are shared with TRBD1. V was pared by 5 bases and J by 1 base, with 7 bases of the junction left unmatched. This CDR3 has 15 amino acids. From germline, CDR1 is ENHRY and CDR2 SYGVKD.